Listed below are T cell receptor beta chains from one sample, sequenced in a study of blood T cell repertoires in COVID-19. Measured with immunoSEQ multiplex PCR; TCRdb has only the in-frame clones, and not every one. The top ten hold around 20% of the sample, which has approximately 50,000 clones, 70% to 80% seen once. Source material: peripheral blood. The source of these receptors is a man aged 45-65 years with active or convalescent COVID-19. The CDR3 runs from the conserved cysteine through the conserved F or W. The order of the fields is CDR3 DNA, CDR3 protein, J gene, clone size, V gene, D gene. A D gene is named only where the DNA matches it firmly. Size is omitted from some rows. Given values are once, few, many or a class for expanded clones.

cdr3_nt: TGTGCCAGCAGCTTGGGGCCTAGCGGGCGGGGTGAGCAGTTCTTC
cdr3_aa: CASSLGPSGRGEQFF
j_call: TRBJ2-1
clone_size: -
v_call: TRBV11-3
d_call: TRBD2

cdr3_nt: TGCGCCAGCAGTTTAAATATTTTAAGCGGGACCCACCTCGATGAGCAGTTCTTC
cdr3_aa: CASSLNILSGTHLDEQFF
j_call: TRBJ2-1
clone_size: -
v_call: TRBV10-2
d_call: TRBD2

cdr3_nt: TGTGCCAGCAGGGTGGACAGGTATCAGCCCCAGCATTTT
cdr3_aa: CASRVDRYQPQHF
j_call: TRBJ1-5
clone_size: -
v_call: TRBV2
d_call: TRBD1

cdr3_nt: TGTGCCAGCAGTGTTGAGGGAGACACAGATACGCAGTATTTT
cdr3_aa: CASSVEGDTDTQYF
j_call: TRBJ2-3
clone_size: -
v_call: TRBV2
d_call: -

cdr3_nt: TGTGCCAGCAGCTTCGGACAGGGGTCTGGTCAGCCCCAGCATTTT
cdr3_aa: CASSFGQGSGQPQHF
j_call: TRBJ1-5
clone_size: -
v_call: TRBV3-1/TRBV3-2
d_call: TRBD1

cdr3_nt: TGTGCCAGCAGCGTAGACGACATTGGGTTGGGTGAGCAGTTCTTC
cdr3_aa: CASSVDDIGLGEQFF
j_call: TRBJ2-1
clone_size: few
v_call: TRBV9
d_call: -

cdr3_nt: TGTGCCAGCGTGACGGCTAGCGGGGGGTTTACAGATACGCAGTATTTT
cdr3_aa: CASVTASGGFTDTQYF
j_call: TRBJ2-3
clone_size: -
v_call: TRBV25-1
d_call: TRBD2

cdr3_nt: TGCGCCAGCAGCCAAGATAGCCGTGTAGCCAATGAGCAGTTCTTC
cdr3_aa: CASSQDSRVANEQFF
j_call: TRBJ2-1
clone_size: -
v_call: TRBV4-1
d_call: -

cdr3_nt: TGTGCCAGCAGCTTTAGTCCGAACACCGGGGAGCTGTTTTTT
cdr3_aa: CASSFSPNTGELFF
j_call: TRBJ2-2
clone_size: -
v_call: TRBV5-5
d_call: -

cdr3_nt: TGTGCCAGCAGTGGGACTAGCGAGAACACAGATACGCAGTATTTT
cdr3_aa: CASSGTSENTDTQYF
j_call: TRBJ2-3
clone_size: few
v_call: TRBV2
d_call: TRBD2

cdr3_nt: TGCGCCAGCAGCTTGGAGGGGGCTACCTCGCGAGAGACCCAGTACTTC
cdr3_aa: CASSLEGATSRETQYF
j_call: TRBJ2-5
clone_size: few
v_call: TRBV5-1
d_call: TRBD1

cdr3_nt: TGCGCCAGCAGCCAAGGTGGGCTAGCGGGGCTCGACAATGAGCAGTTCTTC
cdr3_aa: CASSQGGLAGLDNEQFF
j_call: TRBJ2-1
clone_size: once
v_call: TRBV4-1
d_call: TRBD2

cdr3_nt: TGTGCCAGCAGCGTAGACCCGGTAGTAAACACTGAAGCTTTCTTT
cdr3_aa: CASSVDPVVNTEAFF
j_call: TRBJ1-1
clone_size: once
v_call: TRBV9
d_call: -

cdr3_nt: TGTGCCAGCAGCTTGAGACAGGGGGGGAACAATGAGCAGTTCTTC
cdr3_aa: CASSLRQGGNNEQFF
j_call: TRBJ2-1
clone_size: -
v_call: TRBV5-4
d_call: TRBD1

cdr3_nt: TGTGCCAGCAGTCAGACTAGCGGGAAGGATGAGCAGTTCTTC
cdr3_aa: CASSQTSGKDEQFF
j_call: TRBJ2-1
clone_size: -
v_call: TRBV11-3
d_call: TRBD2

cdr3_nt: TGTGCCTGGACCCTAGACAGGGGCGAGCAGTACTTC
cdr3_aa: CAWTLDRGEQYF
j_call: TRBJ2-7
clone_size: -
v_call: TRBV30
d_call: TRBD1

cdr3_nt: TGCGCCAGCAGCTTGGGGACAGGGCTGCATGAGCAGTTCTTC
cdr3_aa: CASSLGTGLHEQFF
j_call: TRBJ2-1
clone_size: -
v_call: TRBV5-1
d_call: TRBD1

cdr3_nt: TGCAGCGTTTTAGCGGGGATCCTTTCGAATGAGCAGTTCTTC
cdr3_aa: CSVLAGILSNEQFF
j_call: TRBJ2-1
clone_size: -
v_call: TRBV29-1
d_call: TRBD2

cdr3_nt: TGTGCCAGCAGCTTAGGGGCAGGTACCGGGACAGGGACCTACGAGCAGTACTTC
cdr3_aa: CASSLGAGTGTGTYEQYF
j_call: TRBJ2-7
clone_size: -
v_call: TRBV7-6
d_call: TRBD1

cdr3_nt: TGTGCCAGCAGTTCGGGGACTAGCGGGGGCACCAATGAGCAGTTCTTC
cdr3_aa: CASSSGTSGGTNEQFF
j_call: TRBJ2-1
clone_size: -
v_call: TRBV27
d_call: TRBD2

cdr3_nt: TGTGCCAGCAGCACCCTTGACAGGTCCTACTATGGCTACACCTTC
cdr3_aa: CASSTLDRSYYGYTF
j_call: TRBJ1-2
clone_size: -
v_call: TRBV5-4
d_call: -

cdr3_nt: TGTGCCAGCAGCCCTGGAAGGGGGGGCTACAATGAGCAGTTCTTC
cdr3_aa: CASSPGRGGYNEQFF
j_call: TRBJ2-1
clone_size: few
v_call: TRBV11-3
d_call: -

cdr3_nt: TGTGCCATCAGGGGGGCCTCCGAGTTTAATGAGCAGTTCTTC
cdr3_aa: CAIRGASEFNEQFF
j_call: TRBJ2-1
clone_size: -
v_call: TRBV10-3
d_call: -

cdr3_nt: TGTGCCAGCAGTTACGGCGGAGCCCGGTCGAATTCACCCCTCCACTTT
cdr3_aa: CASSYGGARSNSPLHF
j_call: TRBJ1-6
clone_size: -
v_call: TRBV6-5
d_call: -

cdr3_nt: TGTGCCAGCAGCCCGGACAGGGGTAGCTACACCTTC
cdr3_aa: CASSPDRGSYTF
j_call: TRBJ1-2
clone_size: -
v_call: TRBV5-6
d_call: TRBD1

cdr3_nt: TGTGCCAGCAGATATAGTCTCAGGTCCGGAAACACCATATATTTT
cdr3_aa: CASRYSLRSGNTIYF
j_call: TRBJ1-3
clone_size: -
v_call: TRBV7-2
d_call: -

cdr3_nt: TGTGCCATCAGTGAGTCGATAGGCCAATTGTCTAGCGAGCAGTACTTC
cdr3_aa: CAISESIGQLSSEQYF
j_call: TRBJ2-7
clone_size: few
v_call: TRBV10-3
d_call: -

cdr3_nt: TGTGCCAGCAGCCAGCTGGGGGAAGGCCGGGGGTACGAGCAGTACTTC
cdr3_aa: CASSQLGEGRGYEQYF
j_call: TRBJ2-7
clone_size: -
v_call: TRBV4-2
d_call: -

cdr3_nt: TGTGCCAGCAGTCCTCAGGGGCGGATCGAGACCGGGGAGCTGTTTTTT
cdr3_aa: CASSPQGRIETGELFF
j_call: TRBJ2-2
clone_size: -
v_call: TRBV27
d_call: -

cdr3_nt: TGTGCCAGCAGCTCATCGGTACGCTCTGGGGCCAACGTCCTGACTTTC
cdr3_aa: CASSSSVRSGANVLTF
j_call: TRBJ2-6
clone_size: few
v_call: TRBV7-6
d_call: -

cdr3_nt: TGTGCCAGCAGTGCCTATCTCTCGGGTAGCAATCAGCCCCAGCATTTT
cdr3_aa: CASSAYLSGSNQPQHF
j_call: TRBJ1-5
clone_size: -
v_call: TRBV2
d_call: -

cdr3_nt: TGTGCCATCAGTGACAAGACTAGCGGGAAAGAGACCCAGTACTTC
cdr3_aa: CAISDKTSGKETQYF
j_call: TRBJ2-5
clone_size: -
v_call: TRBV10-3
d_call: TRBD2